This T cell receptor (beta chain) was captured in a study of molecular identifiers for immune sequencing clone quantification. This clonotype was detected many times. Via MiXCR, TCRdb re-called the PCR reads, giving one row per CDR3 protein. The top ten clones hold about 0.8% of a sample with a few hundred thousand distinct CDR3 sequences, 20% to 25% of them seen once. This CDR3 has 14 amino acids. Per germline, CDR1 MDHEN and CDR2 SYDVKM. The germline V and J ends were trimmed by 3 bases and 2 bases, with 8 bases remaining between them. The source is a human donor in good health. Some libraries in this study had Jurkat cell RNA spiked in. This chain connects TRBV28 to TRBJ1-3; D is unclear. The source material was naive CD8+ T cells from blood, with Jurkat cell RNA spiked in. Subset indicated: FACS-sorted CD8+CD4-CCR7+CD45RA+ naive T cells. Written as DNA, the CDR3 is TGTGCCAGCAGTTTCGTGAAGACTGGAAACACCATATATTTT. Its translation: CASSFVKTGNTIYF.